One sample yielded the 29 T cell receptor beta chains listed below, sequenced in a study of T cell repertoires in cytomegalovirus infection. Their antigen targets remain unknown. In TCRdb, the reads were re-called with MiXCR into one record per CDR3 protein. The sample carries around 800,000 distinct CDR3 sequences, around a third recorded once. The material was cultured CD8+ T cells from PBMCs, obtained from culture after CMV antigen stimulation. These receptors came from a human donor in good health (CMV status not recorded). Some clones in this sample may be carry-over from other donors' samples.

The DNA for the CDR3 is TGCAGCGTTGGTCAGAACACTGAAGCTTTCTTT. The encoded protein is CSVGQNTEAFF. The chain has TRBV29-1 and TRBJ1-1; D gene unclear. This CDR3 is 11 amino acids long. The V end lost 4 bases, the J end lost 1 base, and 4 bases lay between the germline ends. Per the germline V gene, CDR1 is SQVTM and CDR2 is ANQGSEA.

V and J are TRBV27 and TRBJ1-5, with a possible D match to TRBD1 (5 bases). The CDR3 consists of 15 residues. Deletions cut 5 bases from V and 4 bases from J, with 15 bases between. CDR1 MNHEY and CDR2 SMNVEV come from the germline V gene (reference sequence). The CDR3 is CASSTGGRGNQPQHF. The CDR3 DNA reads TGTGCCAGCAGTACGGGGGGAAGAGGAAATCAGCCCCAGCATTTT.

The table lists this clonotype with a few counts. The chain joins TRBV4-3 to TRBJ2-1, with D tentatively TRBD1 (6 bases). Germline V lookup: CDR1 LGHNA, CDR2 YSLEER. Trimming pared 4 bases from V and 0 bases from J, leaving 13 bases between. The CDR3 is 16 residues long. CDR3: CASSRKDRLSYNEQFF. Written as DNA, the CDR3 is TGCGCCAGCAGCCGAAAAGACAGGCTCTCCTACAATGAGCAGTTCTTC.

This chain links TRBV4-1 with TRBJ1-4; D is perhaps TRBD1 (6 bases). The germline CDR1 and CDR2 sequences are MGHRA and YSYEKL. Trimming shortened V by 2 bases and J by 8 bases, and 12 bases separated the two germline ends. The CDR3 covers 14 residues. The CDR3 here is CASSQPTGGEKLFF. For the CDR3, the DNA is TGCGCCAGCAGCCAACCGACAGGAGGGGAAAAACTGTTTTTT.

V is TRBV2 and J is TRBJ1-3, with D hard to call. The V and J ends lost 10 bases and 2 bases respectively, with 6 bases between them. CDR1 and CDR2 from the germline V gene are SNHLY and FYNNEI. This CDR3 is built from 11 residues. As DNA, the CDR3 is TGTGCCACCTCACCTGGAAACACCATATATTTT. Protein: CATSPGNTIYF.

Written as DNA, the CDR3 is TGTGCCAGCAGTCCTGCCTGGGGCGAGCAGTACGTC. Its protein is CASSPAWGEQYV. This chain links TRBV12-3 or TRBV12-4 with TRBJ2-7; no clear D gene. The CDR3 length is 12 residues. V gave up 5 bases and J gave up 6 bases, with 11 bases separating them.

In this sample, this clonotype turned up a few times. The chain uses TRBV5-4 and TRBJ1-2; D gene ambiguous. V was clipped by 3 bases and J by 6 bases, with 9 bases between them. Germline loops: CDR1 SGHNT, CDR2 YYREEE (reference sequence). This CDR3 is built from 12 residues. CDR3 coding DNA: TGTGCCAGCAGCTACATGGGAAATGGCTACACCTTC. This codes for CASSYMGNGYTF. Full variable domain (missing parts from reference TRBV5-4 and TRBJ1-2): ETGVTQSPTHLIKTRGQQVTLRCSSQSGHNTVSWYQQALGQGPQFIFQYYREEENGRGNFPPRFSGLQFPNYSSELNVNALELDDSALYLCASSYMGNGYTFGSGTRLTVV.

The chain has TRBV7-8 and TRBJ2-3, with D uncertain. Deletions cut 3 bases from V and 2 bases from J, with 9 bases between. Germline V lookup: CDR1 SGHVS, CDR2 FQNEAQ. The CDR3 is made up of 14 amino acids. This CDR3 is CASSFMSFTDTQYF. The CDR3 region has the DNA TGTGCCAGCAGCTTTATGTCCTTCACAGATACGCAGTATTTT.

This clonotype was observed a handful of times. The chain couples TRBV9 to TRBJ1-3; maybe TRBD1 (5 bases). Trimming left V 4 bases short and J 2 bases short, with 16 bases between. Germline CDR1 and CDR2: SGDLS and YYNGEE. CDR3 length: 16 residues. The CDR3 region has the DNA TGTGCCAGCAGCACTACGGGGACCTTCGCTGGAAACACCATATATTTT. Protein product: CASSTTGTFAGNTIYF. Based on the CDR3 plus reference TRBV9 and TRBJ1-3, the full variable domain is DSGVTQTPKHLITATGQRVTLRCSPRSGDLSVYWYQQSLDQGLQFLIQYYNGEERAKGNILERFSAQQFPDLHSELNLSSLELGDSALYFCASSTTGTFAGNTIYFGEGSWLTVV.

The CDR3 DNA sequence: TGTGCCAGCAGTTCCGACAGGGGAGTTCACACTGAAGCTTTCTTT. Translated, it gives CASSSDRGVHTEAFF. The genes are TRBV6-1 and TRBJ1-1, with TRBD1 identical over 8 bases. Germline-derived CDR1 and CDR2 are MNHNS and SASEGT. The CDR3 has 15 amino acids. Trimming cost V 5 bases and J 3 bases; bases outside gene matches: 8.

This clonotype was seen more than once but under ten times. The chain has TRBV11-3 and TRBJ2-1; 7 nucleotides agree with TRBD2. The CDR3 consists of 14 residues. J lost 5 bases, V lost 5 bases, and 6 bases had no gene match. The germline V gene has CDR1 SGHNT and CDR2 YENEEA. CDR3 sequence reads: CASSPERENNEQFF. The CDR3 DNA follows: TGTGCCAGCAGCCCTGAGCGGGAAAACAATGAGCAGTTCTTC.

On this clonotype: A read error is possible here, since a much larger clone lies one base away. The CDR3 carries no conserved terminal phenylalanine or tryptophan, so it likely arises from a read error. The rearrangement joins TRBV7-2 to TRBJ2-5; D gene ambiguous. Trimming left V 4 bases short and J 1 base short, with 10 bases between. The CDR3 is 14 residues long. Germline loops: CDR1 SGHTA, CDR2 FQGNSA. The CDR3 is CASSSLVAQETQYY. The DNA of the CDR3 is TGTGCCAGCAGCTCCCTAGTGGCCCAAGAGACCCAGTACTAC.

V usage is TRBV4-3 and J usage is TRBJ2-5, with 10 bases aligning to TRBD2. Germline loops: CDR1 LGHNA, CDR2 YSLEER. This CDR3 comprises 15 residues. Trimming took 4 bases from V and 5 from J; bases not matched to a gene: 7. The CDR3 sequence is CASSPLAGNLETQYF. CDR3 sequence (DNA): TGCGCCAGCAGCCCACTAGCGGGGAACCTGGAGACCCAGTACTTC.

Remarks on this clonotype: A much larger clone sits a single nucleotide away, making a read error possible. V gene TRBV7-2 combines with J gene TRBJ2-2; 8 bases fit TRBD1. Per germline, CDR1 SGHTA and CDR2 FQGNSA. V trimming: 10 bases; J trimming: 5 bases; junction bases outside the gene matches: 9. This CDR3 region has 14 residues. CDR3 in DNA: TGTGCCAACATCCCTACAGGGGGAACCGGGGAGCTGTTTTTT. It encodes CANIPTGGTGELFF.

This chain connects TRBV11-2 to TRBJ1-1; D possibly corresponds to TRBD1 (6 bases). The CDR3 covers 13 residues. Trimming left V 5 bases short and J 5 bases short, with 12 bases between. Looked up from germline, CDR1 is SGHAT and CDR2 is FQNNGV. For the CDR3, the DNA is TGTGCCAGCAGCCGATACAGGGAAACTGAAGCTTTCTTT. Translation gives CASSRYRETEAFF. The variable domain in full, completed from reference TRBV11-2 and TRBJ1-1, reads EAGVAQSPRYKIIEKRQSVAFWCNPISGHATLYWYQQILGQGPKLLIQFQNNGVVDDSQLPKDRFSAERLKGVDSTLKIQPAKLEDSAVYLCASSRYRETEAFFGQGTRLTVV.

This clonotype was detected only a few times. The rearrangement joins TRBV7-9 to TRBJ2-1; 7 bases fit TRBD1. Germline CDR1 SEHNR, CDR2 FQNEAQ (reference sequence). This CDR3 spans 14 amino acids. J was trimmed by 9 bases and V by 6 bases; bases with no gene match: 11. The chain's CDR3 is CASSLTGPVGEQFF. In DNA form, the CDR3 reads TGTGCCAGCAGTCTGACAGGGCCGGTTGGTGAGCAGTTCTTC. Drawing the rest from reference TRBV7-9 and TRBJ2-1, the complete variable domain is DTGVSQNPRHKITKRGQNVTFRCDPISEHNRLYWYRQTLGQGPEFLTYFQNEAQLEKSRLLSDRFSAERPKGSFSTLEIQRTEQGDSAMYLCASSLTGPVGEQFFGPGTRLTVL.

The chain has TRBV12-3 or TRBV12-4 and TRBJ2-3, with D tentatively TRBD2 (5 bases). Trimming removed 5 bases at V and 2 bases at J, with 14 bases between. CDR3 length: 15 amino acids. CDR3 nucleotide sequence: TGTGCCAGCAGTCCCCGGGATAGCCCCACAGATACGCAGTATTTT. Its translation: CASSPRDSPTDTQYF.

This clonotype was observed a handful of times. V is TRBV12-5 and J is TRBJ1-2; 7 positions match TRBD1. The CDR3 length is 17 residues. The germline CDR1 and CDR2 sequences are LGHNT and FRNRAP. The junction had 12 bases not matched to a gene; V was cut back by 1 base and J by 4 bases. CDR3 DNA: TGTGCTAGTGGTTTGGATCCCGGGACAGTATCGGGCTATGGCTACACCTTC. Residues: CASGLDPGTVSGYGYTF. Full variable domain (missing parts from reference TRBV12-5 and TRBJ1-2): DARVTQTPRHKVTEMGQEVTMRCQPILGHNTVFWYRQTMMQGLELLAYFRNRAPLDDSGMPKDRFSAEMPDATLATLKIQPSEPRDSAVYFCASGLDPGTVSGYGYTFGSGTRLTVV.

This clonotype was seen a few times. The chain combines TRBV7-6 with TRBJ2-7; D may correspond to TRBD1 or TRBD2 (5 bases each). V was clipped by 0 bases and J by 5 bases, with 17 bases between them. Germline CDR1 SGHVS, CDR2 FNYEAQ. This CDR3 is 16 amino acids long. CDR3 in amino acids: CASSLARDPNRHEQYF. For the CDR3, the DNA is TGTGCCAGCAGCTTAGCCCGGGACCCAAATCGGCACGAGCAGTACTTC.

This clonotype has more than one count but fewer than ten. The V call is TRBV6-2 or TRBV6-3, the J call TRBJ2-5; D is unresolved. V was pared by 7 bases and J by 2 bases, with 11 bases between. CDR1 is MNHEY, CDR2 SVGEGT, per germline. The CDR3 contains 13 residues. The CDR3 DNA follows: TGTGCCAGCACCTCAGCCATTCAAGAGACCCAGTACTTC. It encodes CASTSAIQETQYF.

This clonotype was observed a few times. V and J are TRBV27 and TRBJ1-5; D possibly corresponds to TRBD1 (6 bases). Per germline, CDR1 MNHEY and CDR2 SMNVEV (reference sequence). The CDR3 is 13 residues long. Trimming removed 8 bases from V and 6 bases from J, with 14 bases in between. The CDR3 is CASGSTGGQPQHF. The CDR3 nucleotides read TGTGCCAGCGGATCGACAGGCGGTCAGCCCCAGCATTTT.

In nucleotides, the CDR3 is TGTGCCAGCAGTTTATCGAGGAGGGGCTCCTCCTACGAGCAGTACTTC. Its protein product is CASSLSRRGSSYEQYF. V and J are TRBV27 and TRBJ2-7, with D possibly matching TRBD2 (6 bases). The CDR3 spans 16 residues. Germline V lookup: CDR1 MNHEY, CDR2 SMNVEV (reference sequence). V lost 0 bases and J 0 bases, leaving 12 bases between the germline ends.

This clonotype was counted between two and nine times. V and J are TRBV12-3 or TRBV12-4 and TRBJ1-2; tentatively, D is TRBD1 (5 bases). V lost 5 bases, J lost 5 bases, and 12 bases lay in between. The CDR3 is made up of 13 amino acids. The CDR3: CASSLTERYGYTF. CDR3 DNA sequence: TGTGCCAGCAGTCTGACAGAGAGATATGGCTACACCTTC.

This chain connects TRBV2 to TRBJ2-7; the match to TRBD1 covers 9 bases. Germline trimming cut 2 bases from V and 4 bases from J; bases unmatched to any gene: 15. Germline V gene data show CDR1 as SNHLY and CDR2 as FYNNEI. The CDR3 runs 18 residues. The CDR3: CASSESLRAGTGPYEQYF. CDR3 DNA sequence: TGTGCCAGCAGTGAAAGCCTAAGGGCTGGGACAGGGCCGTACGAGCAGTACTTC.

This rearrangement joins TRBV19 to TRBJ1-5; no clear D gene. CDR3 length: 15 residues. V lost 5 bases and J 0 bases, leaving 11 bases between the germline ends. Germline V CDR1 and CDR2: LNHDA, SQIVND (reference sequence). Here the CDR3 DNA reads TGTGCCAGTAGTGTTTGGCGGGGTAGCAATCAGCCCCAGCATTTT. Its protein product is CASSVWRGSNQPQHF.

There are many counts of this clonotype. V is TRBV7-2 and J is TRBJ1-2, with TRBD1 as a possible D gene (6 bases). Germline loops: CDR1 SGHTA, CDR2 FQGNSA. This CDR3 spans 14 amino acids. V lost 4 bases and J lost 4, with 13 bases in between. CDR3 region: CASSYPGDIYGYTF. CDR3 DNA sequence: TGTGCCAGCAGCTACCCAGGGGACATCTATGGCTACACCTTC.

This clonotype has just a few counts. The rearrangement uses TRBV27 and TRBJ2-7; D possibly uses TRBD1 or TRBD2 (5 bases each). This CDR3 spans 13 amino acids. The germline CDR1 and CDR2 sequences are MNHEY and SMNVEV (reference sequence). V dropped 8 bases and J dropped 2 bases, with 13 bases sitting between them. CDR3 sequence reads: CASSGTAPYEQYF. As DNA, the CDR3 is TGTGCCAGCTCCGGGACGGCACCCTACGAGCAGTACTTC.

Turning to this clonotype: One end of the junction varies from germline; a read error may be responsible. The chain carries TRBV7-8 and TRBJ1-1; tentative D call: TRBD1 (5 bases). Germline lookup yields CDR1 SGHVS and CDR2 FQNEAQ. This CDR3 is 14 amino acids long. CDR3 loop: CANSLYRSNTEAFF. The CDR3 DNA follows: TGTGCCAACAGCTTGTACAGGAGCAACACTGAAGCTTTCTTT.

The chain combines TRBV4-1 with TRBJ2-1; a weak D match, TRBD2 (5 bases). The CDR3 is 13 residues long. V lost 0 bases and J 8 bases, leaving 8 bases between the germline ends. The germline CDR1 and CDR2 sequences are MGHRA and YSYEKL. In DNA, the CDR3 is TGCGCCAGCAGCCAAGACGGGGATGATGAGCAGTTCTTC. Protein sequence: CASSQDGDDEQFF.